This entry lists 26 T cell receptor beta chains sequenced from one sample in a study of T cell responses to AZD1222 COVID-19 vaccine. Some clones are missing from TCRdb's copy, which holds only in-frame ones; the method was immunoSEQ multiplex PCR. The sample holds fewer than 130,000 clones, roughly 92% seen once. This specimen consisted of peripheral blood, obtained on day 0 of AZD1222 vaccination. These receptors were obtained from an adult in good health.

The sample holds one count of this clone. The chain joins TRBV7-2 to TRBJ2-2; tentative D call: TRBD2 (6 bases). V lost 2 bases, J lost 2 bases, and 18 bases lay in between. Looked up from germline, CDR1 is SGHTA and CDR2 is FQGNSA. The CDR3 runs to 18 residues. This CDR3 reads CASSLRSSGEINTGELFF. The CDR3, as DNA: TGTGCCAGCAGCTTAAGATCATCGGGGGAGATAAACACCGGGGAGCTGTTTTTT.

This CDR3 is CACQVDNYGYTF. For the CDR3, the DNA is TGTGCCTGTCAGGTGGACAACTATGGCTACACCTTC. This chain uses TRBV30 with TRBJ1-2; D remains ambiguous. Germline V CDR1 and CDR2: GTSNPN, SVGIG (reference sequence). The CDR3 is 12 residues long. V was shortened by 6 bases and J by 2 bases, with 10 bases between the two germline ends.

This sequence joins TRBV5-1 and TRBJ1-6; unclear D gene. Per the germline V gene, CDR1 is SGHRS and CDR2 is YFSETQ. This CDR3 is 15 amino acids long. Trimming took off 0 bases at V and 6 bases at J, with 10 bases between the two ends. CDR3 DNA: TGCGCCAGCAGCTTGGCCGATGGGTCTAATTCACCCCTCCACTTT. It is translated as CASSLADGSNSPLHF. Supplemented by reference TRBV5-1 and TRBJ1-6, the full variable domain reads KAGVTQTPRYLIKTRGQQVTLSCSPISGHRSVSWYQQTPGQGLQFLFEYFSETQRNKGNFPGRFSGRQFSNSRSEMNVSTLELGDSALYLCASSLADGSNSPLHFGNGTRLTVT.

The chain uses TRBV2 and TRBJ1-6, with D unresolved. This CDR3 has 14 residues. V was pared by 4 bases and J by 5 bases, with 9 bases between. Germline loops: CDR1 SNHLY, CDR2 FYNNEI. CDR3 coding DNA: TGTGCCAGCAGTGTAGGAACGGATAATTCACCCCTCCACTTT. It yields the protein CASSVGTDNSPLHF.

This rearrangement joins TRBV9 to TRBJ2-3; a weak D match, TRBD2 (7 bases). The CDR3 length is 15 residues. V lost 0 bases and J 5 bases, leaving 13 bases between the germline ends. Looked up from germline, CDR1 is SGDLS and CDR2 is YYNGEE. The CDR3 nucleotides read TGTGCCAGCAGCGTAGAGGGGGGGCGCGAAGATACGCAGTATTTT. It yields the protein CASSVEGGREDTQYF.

Judged by abundance, this clone is medium-sized. CDR3 DNA: TGTGCCAGCAGTAGAGGGACAGGGAATCAGCCCCAGCATTTT. It translates to CASSRGTGNQPQHF. This chain joins TRBV27 and TRBJ1-5; 9 positions agree with TRBD1. Trimming removed 5 bases from V and 4 bases from J; junction bases left unmatched: 3. The CDR3 is made up of 14 amino acids. Per germline, CDR1 MNHEY and CDR2 SMNVEV (reference sequence).

The chain employs TRBV19 and TRBJ1-1, with D maybe TRBD1 (5 bases). This CDR3 is 14 amino acids long. CDR1 and CDR2 (germline): LNHDA, SQIVND (reference sequence). Trimming took off 4 bases at V and 5 bases at J, with 14 bases between the two ends. The CDR3 region is CASSSSGAGTEAFF. The DNA for the CDR3 is TGTGCCAGTAGTAGCAGCGGGGCTGGGACTGAAGCTTTCTTT.

The V call is TRBV27, the J call TRBJ2-7, with 9 bases fitting TRBD1. Trimming cost V 7 bases and J 3 bases; bases outside gene matches: 4. CDR3 length: 13 amino acids. Germline V gives CDR1 MNHEY, CDR2 SMNVEV (reference sequence). DNA for the CDR3: TGTGCCAGCACGCGGGGACAGGGCTACGAGCAGTACTTC. It yields the protein CASTRGQGYEQYF.

V and J are TRBV6-2 or TRBV6-3 and TRBJ2-1, with 12 positions matching TRBD2. Trimming at V came to 3 bases and at J to 0 bases, leaving 12 bases not matched to a gene. This CDR3 has 20 residues. Germline CDR1 and CDR2: MNHEY and SVGEGT. CDR3 sequence (DNA): TGTGCCAGCAGTTATAACGAGGGACTAGCGGGCCTGAGCTCCTACAATGAGCAGTTCTTC. Translating it yields CASSYNEGLAGLSSYNEQFF.

This clone was detected only once. The chain has TRBV7-8 and TRBJ1-4, with D tentatively TRBD1 (5 bases). This CDR3 has 16 amino acids. CDR1 is SGHVS, CDR2 FQNEAQ, per germline. Trimming took 4 bases from V and 0 from J, leaving 12 bases between them. CDR3 protein: CASSSGSVATNEKLFF. CDR3 nucleotides: TGTGCCAGCAGCTCAGGGTCGGTGGCAACTAATGAAAAACTGTTTTTT. Supplemented by reference TRBV7-8 and TRBJ1-4, the full variable domain reads GAGVSQSPRYKVAKRGQDVALRCDPISGHVSLFWYQQALGQGPEFLTYFQNEAQLDKSGLPSDRFFAERPEGSVSTLKIQRTQQEDSAVYLCASSSGSVATNEKLFFGSGTQLSVL.

Only one count was recorded for this clone. The J gene is TRBJ2-7, the V gene TRBV9; possible D gene TRBD1, 5 bases. Germline lookup yields CDR1 SGDLS and CDR2 YYNGEE. V lost 3 bases and J 0 bases, leaving 7 bases between the germline ends. The CDR3 is made up of 13 amino acids. The CDR3 protein is CASSGTHSYEQYF. DNA for the CDR3: TGTGCCAGCAGCGGGACACACTCCTACGAGCAGTACTTC.

The chain combines TRBV18 with TRBJ1-2, with TRBD1 matching 7 bases. The CDR3 extends over 14 amino acids. From germline, CDR1 is KGHSH and CDR2 LQKENI. Trimming cost V 3 bases and J 4 bases; bases outside gene matches: 5. CDR3 in DNA: TGTGCCAGCTCACCGGCCCGACAGGGCTATGGCTACACCTTC. It is translated as CASSPARQGYGYTF.

This chain links TRBV3-1 (or the pseudogene TRBV3-2) with TRBJ2-2; 10 nucleotides agree with TRBD2. V gave up 4 bases and J gave up 3 bases; unmatched junction bases: 5. Germline lookup yields CDR1 LGHDT and CDR2 YNNKEL (reference sequence). CDR3 size: 16 residues. The CDR3 bases are TGTGCCAGCAGCCTCTTAGCGGGGGGCCACACCGGGGAGCTGTTTTTT. Amino acids: CASSLLAGGHTGELFF.

The gene calls are TRBV2 and TRBJ1-3; D ambiguous. Germline V gene sequence: CDR1 SNHLY, CDR2 FYNNEI. The CDR3 has 16 residues. Trimming took off 8 bases at V and 0 bases at J, with 17 bases between the two ends. The CDR3 sequence is CASGNQAPLSGNTIYF. The CDR3, as DNA: TGTGCCAGCGGTAACCAGGCTCCTCTCTCTGGAAACACCATATATTTT.

V gene TRBV5-1 combines with J gene TRBJ1-1, with D perhaps TRBD1 (5 bases). Germline CDR1 and CDR2: SGHRS and YFSETQ. Trimming took off 3 bases at V and 0 bases at J, with 9 bases between the two ends. The CDR3 contains 14 residues. This CDR3 reads CASSSQGLNTEAFF. DNA for the CDR3: TGCGCCAGCAGCTCGCAGGGTTTGAACACTGAAGCTTTCTTT. Using reference TRBV5-1 and TRBJ1-1 for the parts outside the CDR3, the full variable domain is KAGVTQTPRYLIKTRGQQVTLSCSPISGHRSVSWYQQTPGQGLQFLFEYFSETQRNKGNFPGRFSGRQFSNSRSEMNVSTLELGDSALYLCASSSQGLNTEAFFGQGTRLTVV.

V gene TRBV2 combines with J gene TRBJ1-2; no definite D call. This CDR3 spans 13 amino acids. Germline-derived CDR1 and CDR2 are SNHLY and FYNNEI. Trimming removed 4 bases from V and 2 bases from J, with 8 bases in between. The CDR3 spells CASSVKANYGYTF. CDR3 sequence (DNA): TGTGCCAGCAGTGTGAAGGCAAACTATGGCTACACCTTC.

This rearrangement joins TRBV19 to TRBJ1-3; D not certain. V gave up 3 bases and J gave up 4 bases, with 10 bases separating them. Germline V lookup: CDR1 LNHDA, CDR2 SQIVND (reference sequence). This CDR3 contains 14 residues. The CDR3 is CASSIGLGGNTIYF. DNA for the CDR3: TGTGCCAGTAGTATTGGATTGGGAGGAAACACCATATATTTT.

The V gene is TRBV7-6, the J gene TRBJ2-1, with 7 bases identical to TRBD1. V was pared by 0 bases and J by 4 bases, with 3 bases of the junction left unmatched. This CDR3 contains 15 residues. CDR1 and CDR2 (germline): SGHVS, FNYEAQ. This CDR3 is CASSLAGTDYNEQFF. The CDR3, as DNA: TGTGCCAGCAGCTTAGCCGGGACAGATTACAATGAGCAGTTCTTC.

This sequence joins TRBV30 and TRBJ1-2; TRBD1 might be the D (6 bases). This CDR3 region has 13 residues. Trimming removed 4 bases from V and 2 bases from J, with 11 bases in between. The germline V gene has CDR1 GTSNPN and CDR2 SVGIG (reference sequence). CDR3 coding DNA: TGTGCCTGGATCACAGGGCTCAACTATGGCTACACCTTC. Its protein product is CAWITGLNYGYTF.

This clone is a singleton in its sample. The chain is built from TRBV27 and TRBJ1-5; TRBD1 aligns across 7 bases. Germline CDR1 MNHEY, CDR2 SMNVEV (reference sequence). V trimming: 6 bases; J trimming: 6 bases; junction bases outside the gene matches: 8. This CDR3 region has 14 residues. CDR3 in DNA: TGTGCCAGCAGCGAACAGGGGTACCGTCAGCCCCAGCATTTT. This sequence encodes CASSEQGYRQPQHF.

The chain uses TRBV6-5 and TRBJ2-7, with D perhaps TRBD1 (5 bases). CDR1 is MNHEY, CDR2 SVGAGI, per germline. The ends were cut back, 0 bases at V and 3 bases at J, with 12 bases in the middle. CDR3 size: 15 residues. The CDR3 DNA reads as TGTGCCAGCAGTTACTCGATAGTACAGGTCTACGAGCAGTACTTC. Its translation: CASSYSIVQVYEQYF.

The rearrangement uses TRBV15 and TRBJ1-5, with D unclear. The CDR3 contains 15 residues. Between the trimmed V and J ends, which lost 0 bases and 0 bases, there was a span of 6 bases. Germline assignment: CDR1 LNHNV and CDR2 YYDKDF (reference sequence). The CDR3 spells CATSRDPGSNQPQHF. The CDR3 DNA sequence: TGTGCCACCAGCAGAGATCCGGGTAGCAATCAGCCCCAGCATTTT.

V is TRBV29-1 and J is TRBJ2-7; D gene uncertain. The CDR3 consists of 12 residues. The V gene lost 4 bases and the J gene lost 4 bases, with 11 bases spanning the gap. Germline CDR1 reads SQVTM; CDR2 reads ANQGSEA. In nucleotides, the CDR3 is TGCAGCGTTGGGCGATCTGAGTACGAGCAGTACTTC. Protein product: CSVGRSEYEQYF.

The J gene is TRBJ1-2, the V gene TRBV5-4, with 12 bases matching TRBD1. The V segment lost 0 bases and the J segment 4 bases; nucleotides outside the gene matches: 7. CDR1 is SGHNT, CDR2 YYREEE, per germline (reference sequence). The CDR3 has 17 amino acids. CDR3 nucleotides: TGTGCCAGCAGCTTGGCGATGGGACAGGGGGCTTCCTATGGCTACACCTTC. It translates to CASSLAMGQGASYGYTF.

The chain carries TRBV7-6 and TRBJ1-3, with TRBD1 matching 11 bases. After removal of 5 bases from V and 4 bases from J, the junction contained 7 bases not matched to a gene. The CDR3 has 16 amino acids. Germline-derived CDR1 and CDR2 are SGHVS and FNYEAQ. The CDR3 reads CASSPGQGVSGNTIYF. The CDR3 DNA reads TGTGCCAGCAGCCCGGGACAGGGGGTGTCAGGAAACACCATATATTTT.

This chain links TRBV20-1 with TRBJ2-7; TRBD1 aligns across 10 bases. Germline CDR1 is DFQATT and CDR2 is SNEGSKA (reference sequence). The CDR3 extends over 14 amino acids. V shed 3 bases and J 4 bases; nucleotides not matched to a gene: 6. As DNA, the CDR3 is TGCAGTGCTAGTAGGACAGGGGGTAGGTACGAGCAGTACTTC. Translation: CSASRTGGRYEQYF.